A selection of T cell receptor beta chains follows, all from one sample in a study of T-cell reconstitution after alpha-beta-depleted transplantation in children. Each CDR3 protein gets one entry after TCRdb re-called the PCR reads with MiXCR. The top ten hold 36% of the sample, which has around 580,000 distinct CDR3 sequences, 25% to 30% seen once. The specimen comprised PBMCs, sampled before TCRalphabeta/CD19-depleted stem cell transplant. These receptor sequences come from a boy less than two years old with Wiskott-Aldrich syndrome, due to receive a stem cell transplant. Each CDR3 is given with its conserved first and last residue. D genes are given only for firm matches. Clone size is not always given. Where it is, it says once, few, many or a class for expanded clones.

J gene: TRBJ2-3; V gene: TRBV25-1; clone size: -; D gene: -; CDR3 protein: CASSEDSTDTQYF; CDR3 DNA: TGTGCCAGCAGTGAGGACAGCACAGATACGCAGTATTTT
J gene: TRBJ1-1; V gene: TRBV6-1; clone size: once; D gene: -; CDR3 protein: CASSVSRNTEAFF; CDR3 DNA: TGTGCCAGCAGTGTGAGCAGGAACACTGAAGCTTTCTTT
J gene: TRBJ2-7; V gene: TRBV5-1; clone size: -; D gene: TRBD1; CDR3 protein: CASSPSGQLYEQYF; CDR3 DNA: TGCGCCAGCAGCCCTTCGGGACAGCTCTACGAGCAGTACTTC
J gene: TRBJ2-1; V gene: TRBV5-5; clone size: -; D gene: -; CDR3 protein: CASSLVGGLTYNEQFF; CDR3 DNA: TGTGCCAGCAGCTTGGTAGGCGGCCTCACCTACAATGAGCAGTTCTTC
J gene: TRBJ1-5; V gene: TRBV10-3; clone size: few; D gene: -; CDR3 protein: CAISESRGDQPQHF; CDR3 DNA: TGTGCCATCAGTGAATCCAGGGGAGATCAGCCCCAGCATTTT
J gene: TRBJ2-5; V gene: TRBV7-2; clone size: few; D gene: -; CDR3 protein: CASRKGDPNQETQYF; CDR3 DNA: TGTGCCAGCAGAAAAGGGGACCCTAATCAAGAGACCCAGTACTTC
J gene: TRBJ2-1; V gene: TRBV12-3/TRBV12-4; clone size: -; D gene: TRBD2; CDR3 protein: CASSLSLAGVPYNEQFF; CDR3 DNA: TGTGCCAGCAGTCTGTCACTAGCGGGAGTCCCCTACAATGAGCAGTTCTTC
J gene: TRBJ2-1; V gene: TRBV7-8; clone size: -; D gene: TRBD1; CDR3 protein: CASRETGFPNEQFF; CDR3 DNA: TGTGCCAGCAGGGAGACAGGGTTTCCCAATGAGCAGTTCTTC
J gene: TRBJ2-1; V gene: TRBV7-8; clone size: -; D gene: -; CDR3 protein: CASSLGREGPSYNEQFF; CDR3 DNA: TGTGCCAGCAGCTTAGGTCGAGAGGGACCCTCCTACAATGAGCAGTTCTTC
J gene: TRBJ2-5; V gene: TRBV5-6; clone size: many; D gene: -; CDR3 protein: CASSLGFRETQYF; CDR3 DNA: TGTGCCAGCAGCTTGGGGTTCCGAGAGACCCAGTACTTC
J gene: TRBJ2-5; V gene: TRBV7-9; clone size: -; D gene: -; CDR3 protein: CASSFGWPGETQYF; CDR3 DNA: TGTGCCAGCAGCTTCGGCTGGCCGGGAGAGACCCAGTACTTC
J gene: TRBJ2-3; V gene: TRBV24-1; clone size: few; D gene: -; CDR3 protein: CATSDTRTPTTQYF; CDR3 DNA: TGTGCCACCAGTGATACTAGGACTCCCACAACGCAGTATTTT
J gene: TRBJ1-2; V gene: TRBV11-2; clone size: -; D gene: -; CDR3 protein: CASSLVRGGPGVSYGYTF; CDR3 DNA: TGTGCCAGCAGCTTAGTGAGGGGCGGCCCGGGTGTAAGCTATGGCTACACCTTC
J gene: TRBJ2-7; V gene: TRBV7-9; clone size: -; D gene: -; CDR3 protein: CASSSVPPGHEQYF; CDR3 DNA: TGTGCCAGCAGCTCAGTCCCTCCGGGGCACGAGCAGTACTTC
J gene: TRBJ1-2; V gene: TRBV5-5; clone size: -; D gene: -; CDR3 protein: CASSLRGSGYTF; CDR3 DNA: TGTGCCAGCAGCTTGCGGGGTTCTGGCTACACCTTC
J gene: TRBJ2-4; V gene: TRBV29-1; clone size: -; D gene: TRBD2; CDR3 protein: CSVLERAGGPGNIQYF; CDR3 DNA: TGCAGCGTCTTAGAGAGAGCGGGAGGGCCTGGCAACATTCAGTACTTC
J gene: TRBJ2-3; V gene: TRBV27; clone size: -; D gene: TRBD2; CDR3 protein: CASSPPQGTSGRITDTQYF; CDR3 DNA: TGTGCCAGCAGTCCCCCCCAGGGGACTAGCGGGAGGATAACAGATACGCAGTATTTT
J gene: TRBJ2-7; V gene: TRBV3-1; clone size: -; D gene: -; CDR3 protein: CATSQGRALTYEQYF; CDR3 DNA: TGTGCCACCAGCCAAGGCAGGGCCCTGACCTACGAGCAGTACTTC
J gene: TRBJ2-7; V gene: TRBV20-1; clone size: -; D gene: TRBD2; CDR3 protein: CSAYHSGLAYEQYF; CDR3 DNA: TGCAGTGCCTATCATTCAGGACTAGCCTACGAGCAGTACTTC
J gene: TRBJ1-5; V gene: TRBV7-9; clone size: few; D gene: TRBD1; CDR3 protein: CASSLGGQFNQPQHF; CDR3 DNA: TGTGCCAGCAGCTTAGGGGGACAGTTCAATCAGCCCCAGCATTTT
J gene: TRBJ2-3; V gene: TRBV13; clone size: -; D gene: -; CDR3 protein: CASSNLPGYTDTQYF; CDR3 DNA: TGTGCCAGCAGCAACCTACCGGGGTACACAGATACGCAGTATTTT
J gene: TRBJ2-2; V gene: TRBV2; clone size: -; D gene: TRBD2; CDR3 protein: CASSEASGGTGELFF; CDR3 DNA: TGTGCCAGCAGTGAAGCTAGCGGGGGCACCGGGGAGCTGTTTTTT
J gene: TRBJ2-1; V gene: TRBV9; clone size: few; D gene: TRBD2; CDR3 protein: CASSAGLAGVYYNEQFF; CDR3 DNA: TGTGCCAGCAGCGCAGGACTAGCGGGAGTGTACTACAATGAGCAGTTCTTC
J gene: TRBJ2-2; V gene: TRBV10-3; clone size: -; D gene: -; CDR3 protein: CAVARWNTGELFF; CDR3 DNA: TGTGCCGTCGCCCGTTGGAACACCGGGGAGCTGTTTTTT
J gene: TRBJ2-1; V gene: TRBV7-9; clone size: few; D gene: TRBD2; CDR3 protein: CASSLGALAGHYNEQFF; CDR3 DNA: TGTGCCAGCAGCTTAGGGGCCTTAGCGGGACACTACAATGAGCAGTTCTTC
J gene: TRBJ2-1; V gene: TRBV20-1; clone size: -; D gene: TRBD2; CDR3 protein: CSAPGLAVDEQFF; CDR3 DNA: TGCAGTGCTCCAGGACTAGCTGTAGATGAGCAGTTCTTC
J gene: TRBJ2-1; V gene: TRBV7-2; clone size: -; D gene: -; CDR3 protein: CASSFLSGTYNEQFF; CDR3 DNA: TGTGCCAGCAGCTTTCTTTCGGGAACCTACAATGAGCAGTTCTTC
J gene: TRBJ2-7; V gene: TRBV15; clone size: -; D gene: -; CDR3 protein: CATSRETIGYEQYF; CDR3 DNA: TGTGCCACCAGCAGAGAAACGATAGGTTACGAGCAGTACTTC